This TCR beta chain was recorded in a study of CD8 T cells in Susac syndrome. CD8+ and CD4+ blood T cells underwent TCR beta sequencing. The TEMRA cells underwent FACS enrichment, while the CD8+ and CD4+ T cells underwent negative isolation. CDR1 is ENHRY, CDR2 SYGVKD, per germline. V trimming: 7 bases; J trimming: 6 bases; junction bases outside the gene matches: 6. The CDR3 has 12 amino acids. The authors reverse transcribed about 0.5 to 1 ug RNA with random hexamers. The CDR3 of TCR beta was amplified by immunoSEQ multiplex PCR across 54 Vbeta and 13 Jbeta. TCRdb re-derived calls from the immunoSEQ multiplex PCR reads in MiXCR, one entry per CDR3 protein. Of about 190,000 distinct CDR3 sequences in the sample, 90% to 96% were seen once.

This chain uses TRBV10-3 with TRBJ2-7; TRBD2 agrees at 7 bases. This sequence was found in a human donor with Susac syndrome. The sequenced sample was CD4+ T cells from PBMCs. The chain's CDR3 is CAINRGGPEQYF. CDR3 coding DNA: TGTGCCATCAATCGCGGGGGTCCCGAGCAGTACTTC.